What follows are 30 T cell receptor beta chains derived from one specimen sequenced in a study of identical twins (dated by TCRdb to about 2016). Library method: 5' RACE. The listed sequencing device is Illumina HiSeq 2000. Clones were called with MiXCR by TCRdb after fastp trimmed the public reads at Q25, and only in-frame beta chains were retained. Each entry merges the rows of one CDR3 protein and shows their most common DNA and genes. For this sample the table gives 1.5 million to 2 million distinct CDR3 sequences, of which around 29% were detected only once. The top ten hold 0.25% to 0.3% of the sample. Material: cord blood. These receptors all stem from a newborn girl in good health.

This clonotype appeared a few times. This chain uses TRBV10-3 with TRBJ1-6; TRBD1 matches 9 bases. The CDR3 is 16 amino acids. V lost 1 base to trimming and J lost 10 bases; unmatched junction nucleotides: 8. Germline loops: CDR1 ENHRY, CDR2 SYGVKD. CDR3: CAISELLGQGQSPLHF. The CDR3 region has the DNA TGTGCCATCAGTGAGTTGTTGGGACAGGGACAATCACCCCTCCACTTT.

In DNA form, the CDR3 reads TGTGCCAGCAGCCTCCGGACAGGGCAATCCTACGAGCAGTACTTC. Its translation: CASSLRTGQSYEQYF. The V call is TRBV3-1, the J call TRBJ2-7, with 8 bases that match TRBD1. Germline V lookup: CDR1 LGHDT, CDR2 YNNKEL (reference sequence). V shed 4 bases, J shed 1 base, and the junction held 6 bases outside the gene matches. The CDR3 loop spans 15 amino acids.

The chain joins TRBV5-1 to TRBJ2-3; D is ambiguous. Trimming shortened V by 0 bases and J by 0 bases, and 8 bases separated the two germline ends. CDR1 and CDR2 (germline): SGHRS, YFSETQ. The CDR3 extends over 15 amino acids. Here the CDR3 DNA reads TGCGCCAGCAGCTTGGTGCAGGTTAGCACAGATACGCAGTATTTT. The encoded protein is CASSLVQVSTDTQYF.

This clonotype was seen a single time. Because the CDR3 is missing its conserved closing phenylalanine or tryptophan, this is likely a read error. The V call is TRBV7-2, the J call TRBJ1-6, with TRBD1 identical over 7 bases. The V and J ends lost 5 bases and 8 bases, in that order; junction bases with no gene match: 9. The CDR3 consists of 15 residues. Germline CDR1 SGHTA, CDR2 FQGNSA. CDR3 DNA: TGTGCCAGCAGCATTTCGACAGGGTTGGATTCACCCCTCCACGTT. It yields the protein CASSISTGLDSPLHV.

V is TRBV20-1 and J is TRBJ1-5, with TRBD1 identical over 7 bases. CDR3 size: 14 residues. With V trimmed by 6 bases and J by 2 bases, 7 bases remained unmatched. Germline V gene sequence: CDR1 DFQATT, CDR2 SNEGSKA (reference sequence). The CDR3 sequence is CSAKTGRGNQPQHF. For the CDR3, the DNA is TGCAGTGCCAAGACAGGGAGGGGCAATCAGCCCCAGCATTTT.

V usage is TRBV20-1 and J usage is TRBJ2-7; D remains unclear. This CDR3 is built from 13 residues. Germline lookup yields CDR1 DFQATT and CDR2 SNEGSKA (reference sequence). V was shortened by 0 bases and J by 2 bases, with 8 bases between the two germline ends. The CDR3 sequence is CSAREYSAYEQYF. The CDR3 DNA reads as TGCAGTGCTAGAGAGTACTCGGCCTACGAGCAGTACTTC.

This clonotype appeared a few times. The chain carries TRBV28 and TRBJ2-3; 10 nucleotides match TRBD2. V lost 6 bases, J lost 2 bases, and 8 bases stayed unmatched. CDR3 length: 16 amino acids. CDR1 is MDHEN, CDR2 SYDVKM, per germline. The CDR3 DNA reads TGTGCCAGCAGGAGGCGACTAGCGGGCTTCACAGATACGCAGTATTTT. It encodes CASRRRLAGFTDTQYF.

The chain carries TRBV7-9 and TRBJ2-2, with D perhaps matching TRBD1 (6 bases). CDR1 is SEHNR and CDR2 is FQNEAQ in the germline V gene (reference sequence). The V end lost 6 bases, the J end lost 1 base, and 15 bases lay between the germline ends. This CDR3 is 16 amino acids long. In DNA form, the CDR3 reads TGTGCCAGCAGGAGAATGGGACATAAGAACACCGGGGAGCTGTTTTTT. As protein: CASRRMGHKNTGELFF.

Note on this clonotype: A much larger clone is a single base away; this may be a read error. The DNA of the CDR3 is TGCAGCGTTGAATTATGGCAAGAAGGGACAGGGATCAACAATGAGCAGTACTTC. Protein sequence: CSVELWQEGTGINNEQYF. This chain joins TRBV29-1 and TRBJ2-7, with 9 bases fitting TRBD1. Germline V CDR1 and CDR2: SQVTM, ANQGSEA. The CDR3 is made up of 18 amino acids. Germline trimming cut 2 bases from V and 7 bases from J; bases unmatched to any gene: 21.

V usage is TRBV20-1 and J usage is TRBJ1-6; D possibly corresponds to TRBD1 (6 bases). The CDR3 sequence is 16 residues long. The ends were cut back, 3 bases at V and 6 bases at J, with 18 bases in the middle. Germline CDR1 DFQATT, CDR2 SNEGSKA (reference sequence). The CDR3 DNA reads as TGCAGTGCTAGGTTCGCAGGGGCCTCTTTTAATTCACCCCTCCACTTT. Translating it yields CSARFAGASFNSPLHF.

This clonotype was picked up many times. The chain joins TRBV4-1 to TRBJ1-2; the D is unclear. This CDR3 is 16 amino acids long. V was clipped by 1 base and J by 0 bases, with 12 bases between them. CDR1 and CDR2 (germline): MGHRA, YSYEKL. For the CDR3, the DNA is TGCGCCAGCAGCCAAGTTGTGTTCCCGCCTAACTATGGCTACACCTTC. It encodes CASSQVVFPPNYGYTF.

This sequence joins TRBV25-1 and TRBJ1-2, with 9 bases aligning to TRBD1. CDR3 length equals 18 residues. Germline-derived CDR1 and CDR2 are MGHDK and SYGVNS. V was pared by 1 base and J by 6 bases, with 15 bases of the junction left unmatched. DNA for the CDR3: TGTGCCAGCAGTGAATCTAGGACAGGGGTTACCCTACTCCATGGCTACACCTTC. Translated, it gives CASSESRTGVTLLHGYTF.

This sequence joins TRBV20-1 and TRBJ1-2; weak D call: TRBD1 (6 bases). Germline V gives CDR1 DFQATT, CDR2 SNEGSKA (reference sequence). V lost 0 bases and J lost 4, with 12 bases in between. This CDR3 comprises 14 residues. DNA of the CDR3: TGCAGTGCTAGAGATCCCGGACAGCTCTATGGCTACACCTTC. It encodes CSARDPGQLYGYTF.

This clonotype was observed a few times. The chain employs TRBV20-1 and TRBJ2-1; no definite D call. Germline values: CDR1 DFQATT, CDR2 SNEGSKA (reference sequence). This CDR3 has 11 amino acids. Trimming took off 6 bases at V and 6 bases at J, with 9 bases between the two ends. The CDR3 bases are TGCAGTGCCGTAGTGAGCAATGAGCAGTTCTTC. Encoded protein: CSAVVSNEQFF.

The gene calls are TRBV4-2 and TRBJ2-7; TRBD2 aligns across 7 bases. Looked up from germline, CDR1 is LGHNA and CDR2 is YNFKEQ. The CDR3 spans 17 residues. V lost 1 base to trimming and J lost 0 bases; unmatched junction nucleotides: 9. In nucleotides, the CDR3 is TGTGCCAGCAGCCAAGTTCGGTTCCGGGGGGACTCCTACGAGCAGTACTTC. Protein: CASSQVRFRGDSYEQYF.

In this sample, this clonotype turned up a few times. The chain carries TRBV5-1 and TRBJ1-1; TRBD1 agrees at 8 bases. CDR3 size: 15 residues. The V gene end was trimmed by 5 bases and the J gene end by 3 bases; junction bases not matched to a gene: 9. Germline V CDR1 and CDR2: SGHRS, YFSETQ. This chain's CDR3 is CASRRQGNGDTEAFF. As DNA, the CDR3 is TGCGCCAGCAGGAGACAGGGGAATGGGGACACTGAAGCTTTCTTT.

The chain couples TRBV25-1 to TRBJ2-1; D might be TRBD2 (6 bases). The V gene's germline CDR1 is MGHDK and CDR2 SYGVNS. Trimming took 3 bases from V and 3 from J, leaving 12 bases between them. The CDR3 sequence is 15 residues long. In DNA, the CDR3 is TGTGCCAGCAGTGATCCGGGGACTTACTACAATGAGCAGTTCTTC. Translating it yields CASSDPGTYYNEQFF.

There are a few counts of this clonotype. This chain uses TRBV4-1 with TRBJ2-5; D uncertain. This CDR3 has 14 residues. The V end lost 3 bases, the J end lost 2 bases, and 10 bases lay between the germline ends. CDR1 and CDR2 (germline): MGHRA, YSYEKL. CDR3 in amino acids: CASSQSGLQETQYF. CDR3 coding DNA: TGCGCCAGCAGCCAGTCGGGCCTTCAAGAGACCCAGTACTTC.

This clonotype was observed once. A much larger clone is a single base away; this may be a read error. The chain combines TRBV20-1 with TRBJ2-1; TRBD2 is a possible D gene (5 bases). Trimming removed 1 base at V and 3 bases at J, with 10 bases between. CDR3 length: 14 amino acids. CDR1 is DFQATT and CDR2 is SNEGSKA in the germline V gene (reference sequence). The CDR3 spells CSARARTGYNEQFF. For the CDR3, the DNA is TGCAGTGCTAGAGCGAGGACTGGCTACAATGAGCAGTTCTTC.

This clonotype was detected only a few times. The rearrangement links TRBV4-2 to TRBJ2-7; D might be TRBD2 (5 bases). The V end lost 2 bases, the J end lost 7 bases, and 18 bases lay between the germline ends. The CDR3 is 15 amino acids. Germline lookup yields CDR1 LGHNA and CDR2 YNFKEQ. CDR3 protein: CASSQRERRAMEQYF. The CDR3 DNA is TGTGCCAGCAGCCAAAGGGAGCGGCGGGCTATGGAGCAGTACTTC.

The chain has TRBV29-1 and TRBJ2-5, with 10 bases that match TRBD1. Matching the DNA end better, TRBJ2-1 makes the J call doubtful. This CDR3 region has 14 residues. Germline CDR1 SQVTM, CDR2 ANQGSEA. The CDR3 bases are TGCAGCGTTGAGACAGGGGGCTGGCAAGAGACCCAGTTCTTC. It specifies CSVETGGWQETQFF.

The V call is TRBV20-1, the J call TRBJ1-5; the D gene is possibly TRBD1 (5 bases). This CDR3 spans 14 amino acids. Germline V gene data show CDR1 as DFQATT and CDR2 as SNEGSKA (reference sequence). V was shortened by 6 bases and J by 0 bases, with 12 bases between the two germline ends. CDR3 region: CSAQVGGSNQPQHF. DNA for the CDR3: TGCAGTGCCCAGGTTGGGGGTAGCAATCAGCCCCAGCATTTT.

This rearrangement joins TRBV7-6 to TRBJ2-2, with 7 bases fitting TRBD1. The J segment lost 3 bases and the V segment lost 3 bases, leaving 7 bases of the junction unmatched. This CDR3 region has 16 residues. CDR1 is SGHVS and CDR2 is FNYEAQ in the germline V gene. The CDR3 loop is CASSLDGTDYTGELFF. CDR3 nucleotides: TGTGCCAGCAGCTTGGACGGGACAGATTACACCGGGGAGCTGTTTTTT.

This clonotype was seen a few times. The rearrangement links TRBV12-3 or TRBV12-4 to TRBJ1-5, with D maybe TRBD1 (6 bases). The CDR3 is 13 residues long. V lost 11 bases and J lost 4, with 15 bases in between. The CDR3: CALKPGANQPQHF. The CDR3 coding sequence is TGTGCCCTTAAACCGGGGGCGAATCAGCCCCAGCATTTT.

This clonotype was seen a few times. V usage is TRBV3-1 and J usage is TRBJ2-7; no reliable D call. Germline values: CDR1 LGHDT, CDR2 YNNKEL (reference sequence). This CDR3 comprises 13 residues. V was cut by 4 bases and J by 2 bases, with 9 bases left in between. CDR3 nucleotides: TGTGCCAGCAGCCCTATAAACGCCTACGAGCAGTACTTC. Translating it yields CASSPINAYEQYF.

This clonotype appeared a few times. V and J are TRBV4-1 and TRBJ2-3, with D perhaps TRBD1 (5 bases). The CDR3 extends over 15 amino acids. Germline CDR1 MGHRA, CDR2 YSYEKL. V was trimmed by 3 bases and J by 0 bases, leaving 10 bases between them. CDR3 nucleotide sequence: TGCGCCAGCAGCCAGGACACTACAAGCACAGATACGCAGTATTTT. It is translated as CASSQDTTSTDTQYF.

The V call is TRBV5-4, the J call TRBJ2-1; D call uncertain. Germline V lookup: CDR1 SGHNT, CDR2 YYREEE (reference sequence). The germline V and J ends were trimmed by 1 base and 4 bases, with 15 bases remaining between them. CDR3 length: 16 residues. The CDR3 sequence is CASSLTALMGYNEQFF. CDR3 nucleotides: TGTGCCAGCAGCTTGACGGCCCTTATGGGTTACAATGAGCAGTTCTTC.

The CDR3 loop reads CASSPASGNNNSPLHF. CDR3 DNA sequence: TGTGCCAGCTCACCAGCCTCAGGGAACAATAATTCACCCCTCCACTTT. The chain carries TRBV18 and TRBJ1-6; D is perhaps TRBD1 (5 bases). This CDR3 region has 16 residues. Germline values: CDR1 KGHSH, CDR2 LQKENI. Trimming pared 2 bases from V and 5 bases from J, leaving 13 bases between.

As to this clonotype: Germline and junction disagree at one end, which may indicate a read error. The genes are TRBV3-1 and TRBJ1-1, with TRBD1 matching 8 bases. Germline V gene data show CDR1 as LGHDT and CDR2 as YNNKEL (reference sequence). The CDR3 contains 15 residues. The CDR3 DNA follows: TGTGCCGGCAGCCATCCCGGGACAGGGAACACTGAAGCTTTCTTT. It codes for CAGSHPGTGNTEAFF. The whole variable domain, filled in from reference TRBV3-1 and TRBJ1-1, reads DTAVSQTPKYLVTQMGNDKSIKCEQNLGHDTMYWYKQDSKKFLKIMFSYNNKELIINETVPNRFSPKSPDKAHLNLHINSLELGDSAVYFCAGSHPGTGNTEAFFGQGTRLTVV.

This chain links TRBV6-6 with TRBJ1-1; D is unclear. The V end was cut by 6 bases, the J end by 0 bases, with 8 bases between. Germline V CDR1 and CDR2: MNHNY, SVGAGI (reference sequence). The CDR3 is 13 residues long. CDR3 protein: CASSELMNTEAFF. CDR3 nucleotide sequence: TGTGCCAGCAGCGAACTCATGAACACTGAAGCTTTCTTT.